This is a list of T cell receptor beta chains from one sample in a study of T cells after yellow fever vaccination. TCRdb reprocessed the 5' RACE reads with MiXCR, giving one entry per CDR3 protein. The table records tens of thousands of distinct CDR3 sequences, over 7.5% of them present only once. The sample was CD8+ T cells sorted from PBMCs, taken on the day of the yellow fever booster vaccination. Every receptor here comes from a man under 40 who received the YFV17D yellow fever vaccine. Both conserved end residues are part of each CDR3. The order of the fields is clone size, V gene, J gene, D gene, CDR3 protein, CDR3 DNA. The D gene is left open where the match is weak. For some rows the clone size is stated as once, few or many, or as a class when expanded; others skip it.

-	TRBV9	TRBJ2-1	-	CASSVGASVSYNEQFF	TGTGCCAGCAGCGTAGGGGCTAGCGTCTCCTACAATGAGCAGTTCTTC
many	TRBV27	TRBJ2-7	TRBD2	CASAGLAGLYEQYF	TGTGCCAGTGCCGGACTAGCGGGGCTCTACGAGCAGTACTTC
-	TRBV7-6	TRBJ2-1	-	CASSLESVAGPDEQFF	TGTGCCAGCAGCTTAGAGTCCGTGGCAGGGCCAGATGAGCAGTTCTTC
-	TRBV10-3	TRBJ2-7	-	CAISPGLPPYEQYF	TGTGCCATCAGCCCCGGACTGCCCCCCTACGAGCAGTACTTC
-	TRBV3-1	TRBJ2-1	TRBD2	CASSQVPEGTSGRNDEQFF	TGTGCCAGCAGCCAAGTTCCAGAGGGGACTAGCGGGAGGAACGATGAGCAGTTCTTC
few	TRBV7-9	TRBJ2-1	-	CASSLAGEDFF	TGTGCCAGCAGCTTAGCGGGGGAGGACTTCTTC
few	TRBV30	TRBJ2-7	-	CAWSLGSYEQYF	TGTGCCTGGAGTCTGGGGTCCTACGAGCAGTACTTC
-	TRBV4-3	TRBJ2-1	TRBD2	CASSQGGLADNYNEQFF	TGCGCCAGCAGCCAAGGGGGACTAGCGGACAACTACAATGAGCAGTTCTTC
few	TRBV19	TRBJ1-1	-	CASSKFGVEAFF	TGTGCCAGTAGTAAGTTTGGGGTTGAAGCTTTCTTT
few	TRBV11-2	TRBJ2-3	TRBD1	CASSPGQGRTDTQYF	TGTGCCAGCAGCCCGGGACAGGGACGCACAGATACGCAGTATTTT
many	TRBV3-1	TRBJ2-7	-	CASSQDSSRTYEQYF	TGTGCCAGCAGCCAAGATTCGTCCCGAACCTACGAGCAGTACTTC
many	TRBV5-6	TRBJ2-1	TRBD1	CASSPWTGHNEQFF	TGTGCCAGCAGCCCCTGGACAGGACACAATGAGCAGTTCTTC
few	TRBV25-1	TRBJ2-1	-	CATSGADEQFF	TGTGCCACCTCAGGGGCGGATGAGCAGTTCTTC
few	TRBV4-3	TRBJ2-1	-	CASSQDTGSSYNEQFF	TGCGCCAGCAGCCAAGACACTGGGAGCTCCTACAATGAGCAGTTCTTC
-	TRBV7-9	TRBJ1-2	TRBD1	CASSPSTDRGYGYTF	TGTGCCAGCAGTCCCTCCACCGACAGGGGTTATGGCTACACCTTC
many	TRBV12-3/TRBV12-4	TRBJ2-7	-	CASTLGGAPSYEQYF	TGTGCCAGCACCTTGGGGGGGGCGCCCTCCTACGAGCAGTACTTC
few	TRBV7-9	TRBJ1-1	TRBD1	CASSTRTGMNTEAFF	TGTGCCAGCAGCACTCGGACAGGTATGAACACTGAAGCTTTCTTT